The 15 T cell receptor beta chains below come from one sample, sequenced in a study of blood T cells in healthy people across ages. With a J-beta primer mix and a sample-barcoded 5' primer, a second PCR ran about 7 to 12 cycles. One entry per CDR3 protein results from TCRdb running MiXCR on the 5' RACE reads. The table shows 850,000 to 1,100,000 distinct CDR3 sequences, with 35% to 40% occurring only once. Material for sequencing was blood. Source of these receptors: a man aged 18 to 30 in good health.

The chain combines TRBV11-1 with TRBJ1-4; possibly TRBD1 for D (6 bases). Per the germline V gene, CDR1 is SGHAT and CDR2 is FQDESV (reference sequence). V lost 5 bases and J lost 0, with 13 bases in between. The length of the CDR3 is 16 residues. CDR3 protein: CASSHGTFATNEKLFF. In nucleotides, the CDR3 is TGTGCCAGCAGCCACGGGACATTTGCAACTAATGAAAAACTGTTTTTT.

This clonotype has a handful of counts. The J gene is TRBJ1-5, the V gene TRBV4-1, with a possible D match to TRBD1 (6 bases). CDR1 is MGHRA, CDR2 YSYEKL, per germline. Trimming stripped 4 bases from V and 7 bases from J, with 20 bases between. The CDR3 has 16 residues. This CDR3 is CASSPSYLKGGQPQHF. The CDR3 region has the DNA TGCGCCAGCAGCCCCAGTTACTTAAAGGGGGGGCAGCCCCAGCATTTT.

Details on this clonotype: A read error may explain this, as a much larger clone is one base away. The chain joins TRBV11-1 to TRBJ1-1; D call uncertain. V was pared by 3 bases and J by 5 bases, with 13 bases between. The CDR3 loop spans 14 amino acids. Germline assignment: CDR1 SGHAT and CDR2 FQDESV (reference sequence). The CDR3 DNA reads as TGTGCCAGCAGCTTCTCCCGCCTGGGAACTGAAGCTTTCTTT. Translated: CASSFSRLGTEAFF.

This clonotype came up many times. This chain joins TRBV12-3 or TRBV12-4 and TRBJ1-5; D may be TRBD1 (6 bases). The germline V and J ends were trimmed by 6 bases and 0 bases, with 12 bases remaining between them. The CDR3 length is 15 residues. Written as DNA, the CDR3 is TGTGCCAGCAGCCTAGGGGGAAATAGCAATCAGCCCCAGCATTTT. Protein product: CASSLGGNSNQPQHF.

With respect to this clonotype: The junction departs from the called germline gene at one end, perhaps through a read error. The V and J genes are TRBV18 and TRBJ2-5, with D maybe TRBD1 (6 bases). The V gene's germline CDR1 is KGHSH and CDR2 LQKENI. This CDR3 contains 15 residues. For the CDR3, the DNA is TGTACCAGCTCACCACCGGACAGCATTAAAGAGACCCAGTACTTC. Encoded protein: CTSSPPDSIKETQYF.

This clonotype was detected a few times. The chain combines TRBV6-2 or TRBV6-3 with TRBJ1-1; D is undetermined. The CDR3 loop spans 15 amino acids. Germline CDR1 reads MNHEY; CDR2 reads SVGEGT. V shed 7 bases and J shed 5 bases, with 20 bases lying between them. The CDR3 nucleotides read TGTGCCAGCACCATTTACTGGGAGACGGGGACTGAAGCTTTCTTT. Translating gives CASTIYWETGTEAFF.

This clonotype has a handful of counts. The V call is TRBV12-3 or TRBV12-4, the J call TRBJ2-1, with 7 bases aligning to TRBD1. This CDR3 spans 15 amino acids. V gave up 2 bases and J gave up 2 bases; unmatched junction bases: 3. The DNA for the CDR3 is TGTGCCAGCAGTTTAATCGGGACAGCCTACAATGAGCAGTTCTTC. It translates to CASSLIGTAYNEQFF.

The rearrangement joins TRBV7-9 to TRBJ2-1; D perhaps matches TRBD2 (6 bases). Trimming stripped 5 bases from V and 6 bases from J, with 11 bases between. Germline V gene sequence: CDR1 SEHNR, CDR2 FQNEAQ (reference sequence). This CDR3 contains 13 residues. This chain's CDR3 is CASSQGLFNEQFF. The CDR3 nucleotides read TGTGCCAGCAGCCAGGGACTCTTCAATGAGCAGTTCTTC.

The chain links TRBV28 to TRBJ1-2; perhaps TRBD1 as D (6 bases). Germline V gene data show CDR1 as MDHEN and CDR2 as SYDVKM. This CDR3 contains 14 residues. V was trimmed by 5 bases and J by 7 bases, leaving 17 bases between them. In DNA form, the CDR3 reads TGTGCCAGCAGTGCCCCGGACAGTCCCCGTGGCTACACCTTC. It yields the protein CASSAPDSPRGYTF.

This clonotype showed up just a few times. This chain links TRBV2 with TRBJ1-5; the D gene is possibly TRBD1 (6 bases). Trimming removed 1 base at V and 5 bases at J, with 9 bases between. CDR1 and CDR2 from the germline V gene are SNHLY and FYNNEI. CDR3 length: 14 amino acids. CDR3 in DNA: TGTGCCAGCAGTGAAGGGGGGGCTTATCAGCCCCAGCATTTT. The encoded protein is CASSEGGAYQPQHF.

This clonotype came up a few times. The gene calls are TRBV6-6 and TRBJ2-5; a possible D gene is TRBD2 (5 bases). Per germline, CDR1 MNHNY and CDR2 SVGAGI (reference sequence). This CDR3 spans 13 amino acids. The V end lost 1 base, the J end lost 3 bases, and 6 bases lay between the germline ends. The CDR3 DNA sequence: TGTGCCAGCAGTTACTACGGGAAAGAGACCCAGTACTTC. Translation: CASSYYGKETQYF.

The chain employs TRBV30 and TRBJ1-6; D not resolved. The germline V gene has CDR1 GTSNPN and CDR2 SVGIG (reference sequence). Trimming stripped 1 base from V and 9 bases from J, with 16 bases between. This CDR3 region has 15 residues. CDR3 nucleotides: TGTGCCTGGAGTGCCGGGCCTCGAGCGATTTCACCCCTCCACTTT. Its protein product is CAWSAGPRAISPLHF.

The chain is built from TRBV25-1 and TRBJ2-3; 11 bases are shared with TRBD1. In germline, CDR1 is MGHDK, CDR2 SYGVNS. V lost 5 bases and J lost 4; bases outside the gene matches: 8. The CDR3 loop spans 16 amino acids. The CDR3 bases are TGTGCCAGCAGTTCCTACCCGGGACAGGGGGCAGATACGCAGTATTTT. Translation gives CASSSYPGQGADTQYF.

The CDR3 nucleotides read TGCGCCGTTAATAGCGGGGGGGTCCATGCCACAGATACGCAGTATTTT. Its protein is CAVNSGGVHATDTQYF. J is TRBJ2-3 and V is TRBV5-1; TRBD2 agrees at 11 bases. V dropped 10 bases and J dropped 2; count of bases not matched to a gene: 12. The length of the CDR3 is 16 residues. The germline V gene has CDR1 SGHRS and CDR2 YFSETQ.

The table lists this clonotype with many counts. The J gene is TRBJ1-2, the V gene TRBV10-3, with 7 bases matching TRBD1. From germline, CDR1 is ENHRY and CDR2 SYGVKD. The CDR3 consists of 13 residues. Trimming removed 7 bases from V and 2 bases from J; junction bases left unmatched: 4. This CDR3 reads CAINPGGNYGYTF. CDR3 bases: TGTGCCATCAATCCAGGGGGGAACTATGGCTACACCTTC.